Listed here are 25 T cell receptor beta chains from one sample, sequenced in a study of blood T cells in healthy people across ages. Using a J-beta primer mix together with a sample-barcoded 5' primer, a second PCR was run for roughly 7 to 11 cycles. MiXCR was run by TCRdb on the 5' RACE reads, yielding one entry per CDR3 protein. The sample lists hundreds of thousands of distinct CDR3 sequences, 45% to 50% occurring once. Sequencing input: blood. Receptors were obtained from a woman aged 55-69 years in good health.

The genes are TRBV2 and TRBJ1-4, with D uncertain. Germline V lookup: CDR1 SNHLY, CDR2 FYNNEI. The CDR3 sequence is 14 residues long. V lost 4 bases and J 5 bases, leaving 11 bases between the germline ends. The CDR3 bases are TGTGCCAGCAGTGTCAACGGCCAGAATGAAAAACTGTTTTTT. The encoded protein is CASSVNGQNEKLFF. Filled out from reference TRBV2 and TRBJ1-4, the complete variable domain reads EPEVTQTPSHQVTQMGQEVILRCVPISNHLYFYWYRQILGQKVEFLVSFYNNEISEKSEIFDDQFSVERPDGSNFTLKIRSTKLEDSAMYFCASSVNGQNEKLFFGSGTQLSVL.

The chain joins TRBV12-3 or TRBV12-4 to TRBJ2-3; TRBD2 agrees at 11 bases. The CDR3 extends over 16 amino acids. J was trimmed by 5 bases and V by 6 bases; bases with no gene match: 10. CDR3 DNA: TGTGCCAGCAGGCCCGGGACTAGCGGTTATGTAGATACGCAGTATTTT. Amino acids: CASRPGTSGYVDTQYF.

The sample holds a few counts of this clonotype. V usage is TRBV7-8 and J usage is TRBJ2-7, with a possible D match to TRBD1 (6 bases). Germline CDR1 SGHVS, CDR2 FQNEAQ. The CDR3 spans 11 residues. The V gene lost 5 bases and the J gene lost 7 bases, with 9 bases spanning the gap. The chain's CDR3 is CASSPGVEQYF. CDR3 nucleotide sequence: TGTGCCAGCAGCCCAGGGGTTGAGCAGTACTTC.

The chain recombines TRBV2 with TRBJ1-2; D is unresolved. This CDR3 spans 12 amino acids. V dropped 2 bases and J dropped 6 bases, with 7 bases sitting between them. In germline, CDR1 is SNHLY, CDR2 FYNNEI. The CDR3 DNA reads TGTGCCAGCAGTGAACTTAGCCATGGCTACACCTTC. Translating it yields CASSELSHGYTF.

The chain is built from TRBV6-5 and TRBJ1-2; no clear D. V dropped 6 bases and J dropped 9 bases, with 20 bases sitting between them. This CDR3 is 14 amino acids long. Germline lookup yields CDR1 MNHEY and CDR2 SVGAGI. CDR3 region: CASSPFGEVGSYTF. The CDR3 DNA is TGTGCCAGCAGCCCTTTCGGGGAGGTCGGTAGCTACACCTTC.

V gene TRBV7-2 combines with J gene TRBJ2-7; unclear D gene. The CDR3 length is 12 residues. Trimming took off 5 bases at V and 3 bases at J, with 8 bases between the two ends. Germline CDR1 reads SGHTA; CDR2 reads FQGNSA. DNA for the CDR3: TGTGCCAGCAGCCTAAGCTACTACGAGCAGTACTTC. The encoded protein is CASSLSYYEQYF. The full variable domain, with the rest looked up from reference TRBV7-2 and TRBJ2-7, is GAGVSQSPSNKVTEKGKDVELRCDPISGHTALYWYRQSLGQGLEFLIYFQGNSAPDKSGLPSDRFSAERTGGSVSTLTIQRTQQEDSAVYLCASSLSYYEQYFGPGTRLTVT.

This chain links TRBV19 with TRBJ2-7; a possible D gene is TRBD2 (5 bases). CDR1 LNHDA and CDR2 SQIVND come from the germline V gene (reference sequence). This CDR3 has 15 residues. V was trimmed by 4 bases and J by 3 bases, leaving 16 bases between them. The CDR3: CASSTRRGQGYEQYF. The CDR3 coding sequence is TGTGCCAGTAGTACTCGTCGAGGGCAAGGCTACGAGCAGTACTTC. The full variable domain, with the rest looked up from reference TRBV19 and TRBJ2-7, is DGGITQSPKYLFRKEGQNVTLSCEQNLNHDAMYWYRQDPGQGLRLIYYSQIVNDFQKGDIAEGYSVSREKKESFPLTVTSAQKNPTAFYLCASSTRRGQGYEQYFGPGTRLTVT.

V usage is TRBV6-6 and J usage is TRBJ1-2; D not resolved. Germline CDR1 MNHNY, CDR2 SVGAGI (reference sequence). V gave up 4 bases and J gave up 0 bases, with 6 bases separating them. The length of the CDR3 is 13 residues. The CDR3 DNA reads as TGTGCCAGCAGTTTCGCCTCTAACTATGGCTACACCTTC. This codes for CASSFASNYGYTF.

The V gene is TRBV18, the J gene TRBJ1-2; D is unclear. CDR1 and CDR2 from the germline V gene are KGHSH and LQKENI. The CDR3 contains 15 residues. V lost 1 base, J lost 3 bases, and 12 bases lay in between. The CDR3 sequence is CASSPLGQDYYGYTF. Written as DNA, the CDR3 is TGTGCCAGCTCACCACTGGGCCAGGATTACTATGGCTACACCTTC.

V usage is TRBV28 and J usage is TRBJ1-2; D may be TRBD1 (5 bases). Germline V gives CDR1 MDHEN, CDR2 SYDVKM. V dropped 6 bases and J dropped 0 bases, with 14 bases sitting between them. This CDR3 contains 15 residues. The CDR3 reads CASRSQGRSNYGYTF. CDR3 DNA: TGTGCCAGCAGGTCGCAGGGACGTTCTAACTATGGCTACACCTTC.

In its sample, this clonotype was seen once. The V and J genes are TRBV7-6 and TRBJ2-3, with D perhaps TRBD2 (5 bases). Germline CDR1 and CDR2: SGHVS and FNYEAQ. The CDR3 length is 13 residues. The V gene lost 5 bases and the J gene lost 4 bases, with 10 bases spanning the gap. The CDR3 DNA reads as TGTGCCAGCAGCCGCCAACTAGCAGATACGCAGTATTTT. Encoded protein: CASSRQLADTQYF.

This clonotype was counted only a few times. This rearrangement joins TRBV18 to TRBJ1-1; D is uncertain. CDR3 length: 11 residues. Germline loops: CDR1 KGHSH, CDR2 LQKENI. V shed 6 bases and J shed 5 bases, with 7 bases lying between them. CDR3 protein: CASSPGTEAFF. The CDR3 DNA reads as TGTGCCAGCTCCCCGGGGACTGAAGCTTTCTTT.

CDR3 sequence (DNA): TGTGCCAGCAGCCTGAGGGACAGGGCTTGGGACACTGAAGCTTTCTTT. Protein: CASSLRDRAWDTEAFF. The gene calls are TRBV27 and TRBJ1-1; 9 nucleotides agree with TRBD1. The CDR3 covers 16 residues. In germline, CDR1 is MNHEY, CDR2 SMNVEV (reference sequence). Trimming cost V 6 bases and J 3 bases; bases outside gene matches: 11.

The V gene is TRBV28, the J gene TRBJ2-7, with D possibly matching TRBD2 (5 bases). Deletions cut 6 bases from V and 4 bases from J, with 22 bases between. Germline CDR1 reads MDHEN; CDR2 reads SYDVKM. This CDR3 comprises 16 residues. In nucleotides, the CDR3 is TGTGCCAGCAGGCCAGATTTAGAGGGCCCTTTATACGAGCAGTACTTC. Translating it yields CASRPDLEGPLYEQYF.

The J gene is TRBJ2-1, the V gene TRBV4-1; 10 positions match TRBD2. The end of the DNA aligns better with TRBJ2-7, so the J call may be wrong. From germline, CDR1 is MGHRA and CDR2 YSYEKL. This CDR3 region has 16 residues. CDR3 amino acids: CASRASSSGSYNEQYF. As DNA, the CDR3 is TGCGCCAGCAGGGCCTCCTCTAGCGGGAGCTACAATGAGCAGTACTTC.

The chain has TRBV10-3 and TRBJ2-1; the match to TRBD2 covers 10 bases. The CDR3 loop spans 14 amino acids. The V segment lost 6 bases and the J segment 9 bases; nucleotides outside the gene matches: 8. Germline CDR1 and CDR2: ENHRY and SYGVKD. In nucleotides, the CDR3 is TGTGCCATCAGGGGCCTAGCGGGAGATGGTGAGCAGTTCTTC. Protein sequence: CAIRGLAGDGEQFF.

This sequence joins TRBV6-1 and TRBJ2-7; TRBD1 agrees at 8 bases. The germline V gene has CDR1 MNHNS and CDR2 SASEGT. With V trimmed by 5 bases and J by 6 bases, 9 bases remained unmatched. This CDR3 contains 14 residues. The CDR3 protein is CASSLQGGPSEQYF. CDR3 in DNA: TGTGCCAGCAGTTTACAGGGGGGCCCCTCCGAGCAGTACTTC.

The chain couples TRBV4-2 to TRBJ2-3; D may be TRBD1 (6 bases). CDR3 length: 13 residues. V lost 5 bases, J lost 5 bases, and 11 bases lay in between. CDR1 LGHNA and CDR2 YNFKEQ come from the germline V gene. Here the CDR3 DNA reads TGTGCCAGCAGCTACAGGGATCTAGATACGCAGTATTTT. Translating gives CASSYRDLDTQYF.

The CDR3 protein is CASRVTQINEKLFF. In DNA, the CDR3 is TGTGCCAGCAGGGTGACACAAATTAATGAAAAACTGTTTTTT. The V gene is TRBV27, the J gene TRBJ1-4, with D uncertain. Germline CDR1 is MNHEY and CDR2 is SMNVEV (reference sequence). The CDR3 contains 14 residues. V lost 6 bases and J 4 bases, leaving 12 bases between the germline ends.

The chain uses TRBV11-3 and TRBJ2-5, with D uncertain. Germline CDR1 and CDR2: SGHNT and YENEEA. The CDR3 loop spans 12 amino acids. Trimming took off 5 bases at V and 4 bases at J, with 8 bases between the two ends. CDR3 nucleotide sequence: TGTGCCAGCAGCGCCTGGGGAGAGACCCAGTACTTC. Translation: CASSAWGETQYF.

There are a few counts of this clonotype. The chain couples TRBV6-2 or TRBV6-3 to TRBJ2-5, with D uncertain. CDR1 and CDR2 from the germline V gene are MNHEY and SVGEGT. The CDR3 covers 15 residues. V was clipped by 6 bases and J by 1 base, with 15 bases between them. The chain's CDR3 is CASRPRGELQETQYF. The CDR3 nucleotides are TGTGCCAGCAGACCCCGTGGGGAACTCCAAGAGACCCAGTACTTC.

Details on this clonotype: A read error is possible here, since a much larger clone lies one base away. The chain has TRBV4-3 and TRBJ2-5; the D gene is possibly TRBD2 (6 bases). V was cut by 2 bases and J by 11 bases, with 21 bases left in between. The CDR3 is 15 amino acids. Germline V gene data show CDR1 as LGHNA and CDR2 as YSLEER. CDR3 DNA sequence: TGCGCCAGCAGCCAAAAGCTAGCGCGATTCTATGAGCAGTACTTC. This codes for CASSQKLARFYEQYF.

The chain uses TRBV6-2 or TRBV6-3 and TRBJ2-3; TRBD2 matches 7 bases. This CDR3 has 14 residues. Germline trimming cut 2 bases from V and 3 bases from J; bases unmatched to any gene: 2. Germline V gene lookup returns CDR1 MNHEY and CDR2 SVGEGT. The CDR3 loop is CASSYRRETDTQYF. In DNA, the CDR3 is TGTGCCAGCAGTTACCGGCGGGAGACAGATACGCAGTATTTT.

This clonotype turned up a few times. The chain is built from TRBV9 and TRBJ2-5, with 9 positions matching TRBD2. The CDR3 contains 16 residues. The germline CDR1 and CDR2 sequences are SGDLS and YYNGEE. V lost 1 base and J lost 5; bases outside the gene matches: 9. The chain's CDR3 is CASSVSQGGRAETQYF. DNA of the CDR3: TGTGCCAGCAGCGTATCACAAGGCGGGAGGGCGGAGACCCAGTACTTC.

Here the CDR3 reads CASSADRAELDEQYF. In DNA, the CDR3 is TGTGCCAGCAGTGCGGACAGGGCAGAATTGGATGAGCAGTACTTC. The chain recombines TRBV25-1 with TRBJ2-7; TRBD1 matches at 8 bases. CDR1 and CDR2 (germline): MGHDK, SYGVNS. V gave up 4 bases and J gave up 7 bases; unmatched junction bases: 12. The CDR3 has 15 amino acids.